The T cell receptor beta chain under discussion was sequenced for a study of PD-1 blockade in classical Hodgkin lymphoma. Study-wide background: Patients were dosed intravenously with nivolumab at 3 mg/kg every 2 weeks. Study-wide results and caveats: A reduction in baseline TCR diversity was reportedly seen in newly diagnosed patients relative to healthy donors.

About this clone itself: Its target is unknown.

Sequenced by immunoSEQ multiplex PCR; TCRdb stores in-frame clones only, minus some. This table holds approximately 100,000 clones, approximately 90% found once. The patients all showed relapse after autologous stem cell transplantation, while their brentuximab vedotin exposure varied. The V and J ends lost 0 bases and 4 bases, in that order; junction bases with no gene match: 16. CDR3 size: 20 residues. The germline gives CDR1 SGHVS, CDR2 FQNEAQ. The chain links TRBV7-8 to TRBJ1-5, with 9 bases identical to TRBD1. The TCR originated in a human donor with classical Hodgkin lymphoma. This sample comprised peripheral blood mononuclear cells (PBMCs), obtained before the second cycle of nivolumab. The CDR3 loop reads CASSLAPGQGTSKWNQPQHF. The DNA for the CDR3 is TGTGCCAGCAGCTTAGCCCCCGGACAGGGGACTAGCAAGTGGAATCAGCCCCAGCATTTT.